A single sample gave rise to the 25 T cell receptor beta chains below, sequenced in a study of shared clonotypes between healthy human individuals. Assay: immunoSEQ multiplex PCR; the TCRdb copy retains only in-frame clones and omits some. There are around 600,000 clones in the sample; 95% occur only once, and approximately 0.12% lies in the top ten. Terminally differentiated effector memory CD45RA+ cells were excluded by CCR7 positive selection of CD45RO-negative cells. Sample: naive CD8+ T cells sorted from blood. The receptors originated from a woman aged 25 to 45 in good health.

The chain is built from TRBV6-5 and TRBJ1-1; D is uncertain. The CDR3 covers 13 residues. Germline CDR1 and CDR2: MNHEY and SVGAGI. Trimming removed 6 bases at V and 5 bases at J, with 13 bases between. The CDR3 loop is CASSSGWVTEAFF. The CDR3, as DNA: TGTGCCAGCAGCTCCGGTTGGGTTACTGAAGCTTTCTTT.

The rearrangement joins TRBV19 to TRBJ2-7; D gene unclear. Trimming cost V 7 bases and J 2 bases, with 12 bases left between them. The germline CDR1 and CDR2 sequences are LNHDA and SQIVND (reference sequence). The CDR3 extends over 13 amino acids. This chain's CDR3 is CASKDDFAYEQYF. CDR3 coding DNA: TGTGCCAGTAAGGACGACTTCGCCTACGAGCAGTACTTC.

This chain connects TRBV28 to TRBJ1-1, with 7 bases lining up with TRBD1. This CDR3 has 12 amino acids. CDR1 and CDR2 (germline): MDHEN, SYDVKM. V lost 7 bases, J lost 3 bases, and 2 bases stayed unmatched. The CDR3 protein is CASKQGYTEAFF. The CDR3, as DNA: TGTGCCAGCAAACAGGGGTACACTGAAGCTTTCTTT.

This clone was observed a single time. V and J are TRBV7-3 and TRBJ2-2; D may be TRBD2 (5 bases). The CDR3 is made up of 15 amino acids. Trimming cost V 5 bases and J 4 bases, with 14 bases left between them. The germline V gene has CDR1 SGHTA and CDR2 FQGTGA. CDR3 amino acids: CASSPTKGITGELFF. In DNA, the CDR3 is TGTGCCAGCAGCCCGACTAAAGGGATCACCGGGGAGCTGTTTTTT. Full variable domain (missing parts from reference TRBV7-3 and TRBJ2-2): GAGVSQTPSNKVTEKGKYVELRCDPISGHTALYWYRQSLGQGPEFLIYFQGTGAADDSGLPNDRFFAVRPEGSVSTLKIQRTERGDSAVYLCASSPTKGITGELFFGEGSRLTVL.

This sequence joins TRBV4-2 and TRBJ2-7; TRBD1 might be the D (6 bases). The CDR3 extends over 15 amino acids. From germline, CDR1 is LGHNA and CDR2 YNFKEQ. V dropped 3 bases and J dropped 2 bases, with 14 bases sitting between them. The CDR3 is CASSQQDGTPYEQYF. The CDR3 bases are TGTGCCAGCAGCCAGCAGGACGGGACACCCTACGAGCAGTACTTC.

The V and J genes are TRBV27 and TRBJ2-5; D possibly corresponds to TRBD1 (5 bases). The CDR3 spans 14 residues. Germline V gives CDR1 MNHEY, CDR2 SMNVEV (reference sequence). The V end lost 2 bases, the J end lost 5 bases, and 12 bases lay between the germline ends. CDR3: CASSLVGAGETQYF. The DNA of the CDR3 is TGTGCCAGCAGTTTAGTAGGGGCTGGGGAGACCCAGTACTTC.

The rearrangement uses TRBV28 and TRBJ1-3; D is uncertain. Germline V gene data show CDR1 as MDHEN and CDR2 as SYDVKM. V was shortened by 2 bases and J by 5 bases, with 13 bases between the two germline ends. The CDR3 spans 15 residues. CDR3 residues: CASSLLNRLRNTIYF. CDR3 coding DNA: TGTGCCAGCAGTTTACTTAATAGGCTAAGAAACACCATATATTTT.

This CDR3 reads CASSLAGTGELFF. The CDR3 bases are TGTGCCAGCAGCTTGGCCGGTACCGGGGAGCTGTTTTTT. The rearrangement uses TRBV5-8 and TRBJ2-2; no reliable D call. CDR3 length: 13 residues. Between the trimmed V and J ends, which lost 0 bases and 5 bases, there was a span of 5 bases. Germline V gene lookup returns CDR1 SGHTS and CDR2 YDEGEE.

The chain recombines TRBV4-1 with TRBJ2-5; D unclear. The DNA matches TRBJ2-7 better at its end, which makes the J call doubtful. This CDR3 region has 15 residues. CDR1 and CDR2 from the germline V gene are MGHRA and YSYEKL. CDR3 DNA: TGCGCCAGCAGACTAAGGGTTGGGATTTCGAACGAGCAGTACTTC. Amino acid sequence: CASRLRVGISNEQYF.

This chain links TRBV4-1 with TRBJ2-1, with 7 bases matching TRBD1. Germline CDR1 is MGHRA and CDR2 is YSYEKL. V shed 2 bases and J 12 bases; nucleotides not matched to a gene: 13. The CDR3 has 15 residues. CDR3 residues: CASSQPPGGILGQFF. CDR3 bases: TGCGCCAGCAGCCAACCTCCAGGGGGTATCCTGGGGCAGTTCTTC.

The CDR3 DNA reads as TGTGCCAGTAACGAGAGGGGACAGGAGCAGTACTTC. Translation gives CASNERGQEQYF. The chain combines TRBV7-9 with TRBJ2-7, with 7 bases that match TRBD1. The CDR3 has 12 residues. Germline CDR1 SEHNR, CDR2 FQNEAQ (reference sequence). With V trimmed by 9 bases and J by 7 bases, 9 bases remained unmatched.

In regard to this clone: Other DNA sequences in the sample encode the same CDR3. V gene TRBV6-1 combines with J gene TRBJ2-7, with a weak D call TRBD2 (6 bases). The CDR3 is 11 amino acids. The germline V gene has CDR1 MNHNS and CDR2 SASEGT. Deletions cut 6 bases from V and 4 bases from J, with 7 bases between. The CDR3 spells CASRGTYEQYF. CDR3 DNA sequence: TGTGCCAGCAGGGGGACTTACGAGCAGTACTTC.

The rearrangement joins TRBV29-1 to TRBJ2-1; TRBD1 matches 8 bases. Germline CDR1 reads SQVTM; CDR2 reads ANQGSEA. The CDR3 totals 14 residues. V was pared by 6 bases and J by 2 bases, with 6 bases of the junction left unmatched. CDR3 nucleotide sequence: TGCAGCGTGGACAGGGCCCAAGCCTACAATGAGCAGTTCTTC. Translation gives CSVDRAQAYNEQFF.

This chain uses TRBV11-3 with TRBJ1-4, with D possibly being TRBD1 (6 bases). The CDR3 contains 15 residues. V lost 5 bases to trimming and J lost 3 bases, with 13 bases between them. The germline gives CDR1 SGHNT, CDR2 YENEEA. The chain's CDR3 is CASSKTGSANEKLFF. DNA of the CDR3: TGTGCCAGCAGCAAAACAGGGTCGGCTAATGAAAAACTGTTTTTT.

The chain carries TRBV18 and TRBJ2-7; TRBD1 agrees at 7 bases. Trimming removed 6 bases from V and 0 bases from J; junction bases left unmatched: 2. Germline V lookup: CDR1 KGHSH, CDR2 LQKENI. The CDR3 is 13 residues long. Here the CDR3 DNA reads TGTGCCAGCTCCAGGACAGGCTCCTACGAGCAGTACTTC. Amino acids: CASSRTGSYEQYF. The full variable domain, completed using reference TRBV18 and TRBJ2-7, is NAGVMQNPRHLVRRRGQEARLRCSPMKGHSHVYWYRQLPEEGLKFMVYLQKENIIDESGMPKERFSAEFPKEGPSILRIQQVVRGDSAAYFCASSRTGSYEQYFGPGTRLTVT.

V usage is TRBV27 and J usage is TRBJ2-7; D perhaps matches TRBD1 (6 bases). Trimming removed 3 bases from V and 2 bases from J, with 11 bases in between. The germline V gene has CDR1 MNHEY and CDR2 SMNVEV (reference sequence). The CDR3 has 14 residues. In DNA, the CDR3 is TGTGCCAGCAGTTTTAGGACAGCTCCCTACGAGCAGTACTTC. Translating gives CASSFRTAPYEQYF.

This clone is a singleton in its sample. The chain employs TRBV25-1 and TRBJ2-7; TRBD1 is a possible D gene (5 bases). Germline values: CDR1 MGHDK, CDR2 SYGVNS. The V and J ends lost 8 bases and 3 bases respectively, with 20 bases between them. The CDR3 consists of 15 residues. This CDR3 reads CASGSVSTVRYEQYF. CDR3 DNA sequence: TGTGCCAGCGGGTCGGTATCGACAGTACGCTACGAGCAGTACTTC.

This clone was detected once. This chain's CDR3 is CASSEDRGDNQPQHF. The CDR3 nucleotides read TGTGCCAGCAGTGAAGACCGGGGGGACAATCAGCCCCAGCATTTT. The chain recombines TRBV6-1 with TRBJ1-5; the D gene is possibly TRBD1 (5 bases). V was shortened by 1 base and J by 3 bases, with 10 bases between the two germline ends. The CDR3 length is 15 residues. Looked up from germline, CDR1 is MNHNS and CDR2 is SASEGT.

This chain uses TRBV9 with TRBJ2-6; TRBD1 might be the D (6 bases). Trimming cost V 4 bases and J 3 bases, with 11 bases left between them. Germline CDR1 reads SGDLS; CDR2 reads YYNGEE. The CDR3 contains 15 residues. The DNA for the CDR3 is TGTGCCAGCAGCTCCCAGACAGGTGGGGCCAACGTCCTGACTTTC. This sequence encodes CASSSQTGGANVLTF.

CDR3 residues: CSVESDSPEAFF. As DNA, the CDR3 is TGCAGCGTTGAATCGGACAGTCCTGAAGCTTTCTTT. The V call is TRBV29-1, the J call TRBJ1-1; D is perhaps TRBD1 (6 bases). Germline-derived CDR1 and CDR2 are SQVTM and ANQGSEA. CDR3 length equals 12 residues. The V gene lost 2 bases and the J gene lost 6 bases, with 10 bases spanning the gap. Variable domain in full (rest from reference TRBV29-1 and TRBJ1-1): SAVISQKPSRDICQRGTSLTIQCQVDSQVTMMFWYRQQPGQSLTLIATANQGSEATYESGFVIDKFPISRPNLTFSTLTVSNMSPEDSSIYLCSVESDSPEAFFGQGTRLTVV.

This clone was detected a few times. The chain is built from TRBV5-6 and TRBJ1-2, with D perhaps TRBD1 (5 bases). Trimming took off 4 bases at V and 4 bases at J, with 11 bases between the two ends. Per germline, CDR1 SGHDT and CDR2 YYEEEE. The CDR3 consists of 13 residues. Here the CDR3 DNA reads TGTGCCAGCAGCCCGGGGACGGTCTATGGCTACACCTTC. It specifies CASSPGTVYGYTF.

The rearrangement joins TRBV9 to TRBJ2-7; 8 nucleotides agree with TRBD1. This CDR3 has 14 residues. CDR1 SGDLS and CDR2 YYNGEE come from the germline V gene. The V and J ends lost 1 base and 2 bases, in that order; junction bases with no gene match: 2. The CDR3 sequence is CASSVQGAAYEQYF. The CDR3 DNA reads TGTGCCAGCAGCGTACAGGGGGCTGCCTACGAGCAGTACTTC.

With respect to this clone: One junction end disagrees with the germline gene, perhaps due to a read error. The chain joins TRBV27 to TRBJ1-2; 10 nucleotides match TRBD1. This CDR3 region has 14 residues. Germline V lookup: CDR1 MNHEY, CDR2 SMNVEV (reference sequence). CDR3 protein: CASSLLGQGTLRIF. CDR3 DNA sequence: TGTGCCAGCAGTCTTCTGGGACAGGGGACCCTCCGGATATTC.

This CDR3 reads CASSAGQGDEQFF. For the CDR3, the DNA is TGTGCCAGTAGTGCCGGACAGGGTGATGAGCAGTTCTTC. V gene TRBV19 combines with J gene TRBJ2-1; TRBD1 matches 8 bases. Germline V lookup: CDR1 LNHDA, CDR2 SQIVND (reference sequence). The CDR3 length is 13 residues. Trimming at V came to 5 bases and at J to 8 bases, leaving 5 bases not matched to a gene.

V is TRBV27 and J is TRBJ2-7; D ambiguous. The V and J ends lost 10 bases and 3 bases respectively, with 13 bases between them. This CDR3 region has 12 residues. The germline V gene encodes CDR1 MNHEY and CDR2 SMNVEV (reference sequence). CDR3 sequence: CATTGSSYEQYF. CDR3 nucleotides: TGTGCCACCACGGGCTCGAGCTACGAGCAGTACTTC.